This T cell receptor (beta chain) was found in a study of cytomegalovirus exposure and HLA in healthy donors (dated by TCRdb to about 2017). Concerning the study at large: An earlier analysis of several hundred of the donors reported approximately 270 Gb of sequence data and 117 million unique TCR beta sequences from about 179 million T cells. Roughly 300 gigabases of sequencing data and tens of millions of unique TCR sequences were included in an early release covering roughly 600 HLA-typed donors. Of the approximately 400 genotyped donors, roughly 76% were placed in the genetic ancestry cluster associated with self-reported Caucasian donors. The aim of the study was to test whether cataloging public T cell receptors could identify signatures of past pathogen exposure. The T cell repertoires of around 730 subjects were profiled by immunosequencing and related to cytomegalovirus serostatus. In addition to the first cohort of around 670 subjects, a separate validation cohort of 120 different subjects was used. To predict cytomegalovirus infection status, the study brought together high-throughput TCR immunosequencing, statistical association of individual TCRs with disease status, and machine learning. To study patterns of TCR occurrence, a later analysis re-analyzed previously published TCR beta repertoires from around 660 donors and added high-resolution HLA genotyping. The later analysis used no new phenotypic data to find candidate immune exposures, relying instead on TCR beta sequences and their occurrence across donors. To decide whether each TCR beta V gene segment behaved as functional or pseudogenic, an earlier analysis of over 500 of the donors relied on high-throughput TCR beta sequencing. Donor age, sex, ethnicity and CMV serostatus were collected together with the repertoire data. A later genetic analysis took genome-wide SNP genotypes for about 65% of the 666 donors and used that subset as a discovery cohort. All discovery cohort repertoires had been generated using a single sequencing platform. Class I and class II HLA loci were covered by the typing at four-digit resolution. The number of donors typed differed by locus, with roughly 629-640 for A, B, C, DRB1 and DQB1, 522 for DQA1, under 610 for DPA1, and some 440 for DPB1. Roughly 5 DR-DQ haplotypes were handled as single units for association and clustering because linkage in the cohort was strong. Among around 400 genotyped donors of the cohort, an average of about 240,000 unique TCR beta nucleotide sequences were sequenced per donor, 15% to 20% of them non-productive.

There are 14 amino acids in the CDR3, from cysteine to phenylalanine inclusive. The entry retains the CDR3 DNA only, 42 bases that are in frame from base 1. The V end gives up 4 bases and the J end 6 bases, leaving 4 bases in the junction not matched to a gene. CDR1 and CDR2 were assigned from the germline V gene as SGDLS and YYNGEE. The research as a whole found: In vitro tests confirmed that a few of the cytomegalovirus-associated TCR beta chains recognize cytomegalovirus antigens. A cluster of highly shared sequence variants was judged likely to be a technical artifact of the sequencing pipeline. An association between a missense DCLRE1C variant and V-gene and J-gene trimming of TCR beta chains was found in a later genetic analysis and replicated in an independent cohort. Most TCR sequences were seen in very few donors, while some public TCRs were found in many individuals. A further reported finding was that TCR beta sequences accurately predicted the HLA-A and HLA-B alleles for most subjects in the first cohort. According to a later analysis, TCR association rates differed among HLA loci, with DRB1 alleles showing the most associated TCRs and HLA-C alleles showing the fewest. A later analysis found that most CMV-associated TCR beta chains appeared HLA-restricted, with HLA associations seemingly driven largely by CMV exposure. Roughly 15 rarely observed V segments, including chromosome 9 orphons, were excluded from the earlier analysis of a few hundred of the donors because counts were too low. Broadly in line with IMGT annotations, most TCR beta V segments showed up in productive rearrangements about 87% or about 30% of the time in an earlier analysis of under 700 of the donors. CMV serostatus was the only immune exposure information available for the cohort. When HLA alleles, especially DR and DQ, strongly co-occurred, TCR associations were difficult to assign to individual alleles. Because some donors lacked HLA typing at each locus, the association tests relied only on the typed subset. According to the authors, the approach could potentially be generalized to other disease states and immunological phenotypes. A later analysis associated 15,000 to 20,000 TCR beta sequences with specific HLA alleles at a false discovery rate of 0.05. Because the 87-base-pair reads could not distinguish some IMGT-functional V segments, including TRBV6-2 and TRBV6-3, those segments were excluded. The classifier was reported to diagnose cytomegalovirus status with high specificity and sensitivity in both the original and validation cohorts. Several of the top co-occurrence clusters appeared to be linked to parvovirus B19, influenza, CMV and Epstein-Barr virus, according to a later analysis. According to a later genetic analysis, donors in an Asian-associated ancestry cluster had fewer N-insertions in productive TCRs than the roughly 700-donor mean. The cohort was sequenced for TCR beta chains only, and without alpha or paired-chain data the features that could be detected were limited. Correlated functional status among segregating V segments might be attributable to linkage disequilibrium, but an unknown experimental factor could not be ruled out. In the study, some 180 TCR beta chains were listed as associated with cytomegalovirus. In a later analysis, HLA-associated TCR beta chains showed more clonal expansion and lower generation probabilities than non-associated chains that were equally common. Presence/absence analyses assumed roughly uniform sequencing depth across donors, an assumption that may not hold.

The cohort comprised around 700 healthy bone marrow donors. At the time of sampling, all cohort members were nominally healthy, though unrecorded immune exposures were likely present. The donor was CMV seronegative and was included in the group of 352 seronegative cohort members. A peripheral blood sample was collected from each donor, and TCR beta sequencing was performed on peripheral blood mononuclear cells. Genomic DNA was extracted from the blood cell samples with the Qiagen DNeasy Blood Extraction Kit. Points on this clone: What this receptor recognizes is not known. No base-level quality is on record; no much larger clone is a single base apart.

The library was obtained by the immunoSEQ multiplex PCR assay. For the multiplex PCR, a mixture combining 60 forward primers for TCR Vbeta segments and 13 reverse primers for TCR Jbeta segments was used. The CDR3 region of rearranged TCR beta genes was amplified from genomic DNA by a multiplex PCR assay. The Illumina HiSeq System was used to sequence the amplified TCR beta libraries as 87-base-pair reads. Per the authors' processing: Across the roughly 700 repertoires, a later analysis counted about 81 million unique TCR beta chains, 9.5 million to 13 million of which were shared by at least two donors. To remove PCR and sequencing errors, raw reads were error-corrected and collapsed into unique sequences using a nearest-neighbor algorithm that merged closely related sequences. V, D and J gene segments were assigned by aligning CDR3 sequences to IMGT reference sequences. For a sequence to be retained, a match of at least six nucleotides to both a V gene segment and a J gene segment was required. Rearrangements were called productive when the CDR3 lacked stop codons and stayed in frame with V and J; all others were non-productive. Following IMGT convention, CDR3 was defined as the stretch from the second conserved V-encoded cysteine to the conserved J-encoded phenylalanine. In an earlier analysis of around 540 of the donors, sequences lacking an unambiguous match to a single V gene segment were excluded. In an earlier analysis of approximately 500 of the donors, a V segment was called functional when productive rearrangements were above 56.7%, and segregating when the standard deviation between donors exceeded 5%. To diagnose cytomegalovirus status from the catalog of TCR beta chain sequences, a statistical classification framework was built. In a later analysis, V and J genes were assigned by comparing TCR nucleotide sequences against IMGT/GENE-DB human TR gene sequences. A later analysis assigned CDR3 sequences and most-parsimonious VDJ recombination scenarios with the TCRdist pipeline. In a later analysis, each TCR beta chain was defined by its CDR3 amino acid sequence together with its V-gene family, and reads lacking a unique V-gene family were excluded. A later analysis removed several hundred highly shared, low-generation-probability nucleotide sequences to deal with suspected cross-contamination and a sequencing artifact. A later analysis calculated a clonal expansion index for each public chain from normalized within-repertoire ranks of inferred template counts. A later analysis computed generation probabilities with a VDJ recombination model fitted to out-of-frame rearrangements, and checked the results against IGoR. In a later analysis, TCR-TCR, TCR-HLA and TCR-CMV co-occurrence was scored with hypergeometric tests, and a repertoire-size bias correction was applied to TCR pairs. A later analysis estimated false discovery rates by permuting HLA or CMV assignments 20 times. In a later analysis, co-occurring TCRs were grouped with DBSCAN, and TCRdist sequence similarity was added when clustering was performed within HLA-allele-positive subsets. For co-occurrence clustering, repertoires with fewer than 30,000 or more than 120,000 public chains were excluded, along with roughly five repertoires with anomalous nucleotide sharing. The immuneACCESS repertoire file appears here via TCRdb, limited to in-frame rearrangements. These files lack a portion of the clones; in checked studies, under half of the deficit traces to unresolved V genes, and the cause of the others is not known. The V and J calls and clone size are taken from that table; D and trimming were inferred from the DNA. Across this sample there are 55,000 to 70,000 clones, with more than 80% seen only once. The biggest ten clones account for 1.5% to 2.5% of the sample.

The TCR comes from a young woman in good health and CMV-seronegative. Sequences were obtained from PBMCs. This chain joins TRBV9 to TRBJ1-5; TRBD1 lines up with 10 middle nucleotides. The bases are TGTGCCAGCAGCCCCGGGACAGGGGTTCAGCCCCAGCATTTT. Its coded protein is CASSPGTGVQPQHF.